These T cell receptor beta chains were read from a single sample in a study of blood T cell repertoires in COVID-19. Assay: immunoSEQ multiplex PCR; the TCRdb copy retains only in-frame clones and omits some. Among some 200,000 clones listed, 80% to 90% were seen once. Sequenced material: peripheral blood. These receptors all come from a human donor in a cohort sampled during active COVID-19. Both conserved end residues are part of each CDR3. Fields, in order: clone size, D gene, CDR3 length, V gene, J gene, CDR3 protein. D genes are given only for firm matches. Size is omitted from some rows. Given values are once, few, many or a class for expanded clones.

-,-,16,TRBV27,TRBJ2-7,CASSLTLSDFFYEQYF
-,TRBD2,15,TRBV6-5,TRBJ2-1,CASSPLAGGYNEQFF
-,TRBD2,14,TRBV3-1/TRBV3-2,TRBJ2-1,CASSQVTSIPSKFF
-,-,14,TRBV24-1,TRBJ2-3,CATSDLSFTDTQYF
-,-,11,TRBV19,TRBJ2-1,CASGGRGEQFF
-,-,11,TRBV7-2,TRBJ2-7,CASSSAREQYF
few,-,16,TRBV3-1/TRBV3-2,TRBJ2-7,CASSQATPRERNEQYF
-,-,15,TRBV21-1,TRBJ1-5,CASSTGRRNNQPQHF
-,TRBD2,16,TRBV6-2/TRBV6-3,TRBJ2-1,CASSGRTSGNYNEQFF
-,-,15,TRBV2,TRBJ1-2,CASSSSTGRSYGYTF
-,TRBD1,16,TRBV5-1,TRBJ1-4,CASSPGDRGTNEKLFF
-,-,14,TRBV28,TRBJ2-1,CASSLSGVNNEQFF
few,TRBD1,17,TRBV5-1,TRBJ1-5,CASSPGQGGYSNQPQHF
-,TRBD1,14,TRBV7-9,TRBJ1-4,CASSLLGQDEKLFF
-,-,13,TRBV19,TRBJ1-2,CASSIRAGNGYTF
-,TRBD2,16,TRBV28,TRBJ2-1,CASTLTSGRIYNEQFF
-,-,17,TRBV18,TRBJ2-7,CASSPGGKGEGSYEQYF
-,-,17,TRBV18,TRBJ1-5,CASSETGGGGSNQPQHF
-,-,18,TRBV13,TRBJ2-2,CASSLEEVRPNGPGELFF
-,-,12,TRBV12-3/TRBV12-4,TRBJ2-5,CASSREQETQYF
-,TRBD1,13,TRBV5-1,TRBJ1-2,CASSLVQGDGYTF
-,-,15,TRBV27,TRBJ2-1,CASSLEGSGYNEQFF
few,TRBD1,14,TRBV28,TRBJ1-4,CASRTGVTNEKLFF
-,TRBD2,14,TRBV19,TRBJ2-7,CASSMRGAPYEQYF
few,TRBD2,16,TRBV6-4,TRBJ2-5,CASTGTSGRSYETQYF
few,TRBD2,20,TRBV5-1,TRBJ2-1,CASSLLPGLAGGDSYNEQFF
-,TRBD1,14,TRBV5-1,TRBJ1-5,CASSPDRGNQPQHF
-,TRBD1,14,TRBV6-5,TRBJ1-5,CASSPTGSNQPQHF
-,TRBD2,15,TRBV18,TRBJ2-5,CASSPPREGQETQYF
-,TRBD1,15,TRBV10-3,TRBJ1-1,CAISDPGQPNTEAFF
-,TRBD1,15,TRBV5-4,TRBJ2-1,CASRARQGAFDEQFF
once,TRBD1,11,TRBV28,TRBJ1-1,CASSWTGEAFF
few,TRBD1,18,TRBV4-2,TRBJ1-1,CASSAHLTGALFSTEAFF
-,TRBD2,18,TRBV2,TRBJ2-3,CASSYLSGLAGLTDTQYF
few,-,13,TRBV19,TRBJ1-5,CASKQTGNQPQHF
once,TRBD1,16,TRBV5-1,TRBJ2-7,CASSFETGGETYEQYF
-,-,14,TRBV5-4,TRBJ1-2,CASSFETGVYGYTF
once,TRBD2,17,TRBV11-3,TRBJ2-5,CASSLGDRLAGQETQYF
-,TRBD1,18,TRBV4-1,TRBJ1-2,CASSHPTGQVVTNYGYTF